The rows below give T cell receptor beta chains drawn from one sample of a study of shared T cell receptors in the human thymus. Produced via immunoSEQ multiplex PCR; TCRdb's table is partial and in-frame only. This sample carries more than 550,000 clones, roughly 85% of them seen once, and the ten largest clones take around 0.01%. These same records also appear under a second study, on human thymus T cells.

The sequenced sample was thymocytes. These receptors originate from a girl in the first two years of life with a congenital heart defect. The CDR3 runs from the conserved cysteine through the conserved F or W. The D gene is left open where the match is weak. Some rows mark clone size as missing; the rest say once, few, many or name a class of expanded clone.

clone size: -
V gene: TRBV15
J gene: TRBJ1-6
D gene: -
CDR3 DNA: TGTGCCACCAGCAGACCTATTGGGGGGGGAAAGGCGGCTTCCTTCTCCTATAATTCACCCCTCCACTTT
CDR3 protein: CATSRPIGGGKAASFSYNSPLHF

clone size: -
V gene: TRBV11-2
J gene: TRBJ1-1
D gene: -
CDR3 DNA: TGTGCCAGCAGCTCCGTTCACAGGGATAACACTGAAGCTTTCTTT
CDR3 protein: CASSSVHRDNTEAFF

clone size: -
V gene: TRBV5-4
J gene: TRBJ1-1
D gene: -
CDR3 DNA: TGTGCCAGCAGCTTGGGGGGATCTGGGGGGGTAAAATCAGGGAACACTGAAGCTTTCTTT
CDR3 protein: CASSLGGSGGVKSGNTEAFF

clone size: -
V gene: TRBV27
J gene: TRBJ1-1
D gene: -
CDR3 DNA: TGTGCCAGCAGTACCAACATCCAGGGGCTGGGTACTGAAGCTTTCTTT
CDR3 protein: CASSTNIQGLGTEAFF

clone size: -
V gene: TRBV30
J gene: TRBJ1-6
D gene: TRBD1
CDR3 DNA: TGTGCCTTTCATGCCGGGACAGGGAATTCACCCCTCCACTTT
CDR3 protein: CAFHAGTGNSPLHF

clone size: -
V gene: TRBV5-6
J gene: TRBJ1-6
D gene: -
CDR3 DNA: TGTGCCAGCAGCTGGAGACCCTGGACCGGGAACCATTCACCCCTCCACTTT
CDR3 protein: CASSWRPWTGNHSPLHF

clone size: once
V gene: TRBV7-6
J gene: TRBJ2-3
D gene: -
CDR3 DNA: TGTGCCAGCAGCACACATAGGGTTGCAGGGGTGACAGATACGCAGTATTTT
CDR3 protein: CASSTHRVAGVTDTQYF

clone size: -
V gene: TRBV2
J gene: TRBJ2-3
D gene: TRBD2
CDR3 DNA: TGTGCCAGCAGGGGACTAGCGGGGGAGGGGACAGATACGCAGTATTTT
CDR3 protein: CASRGLAGEGTDTQYF

clone size: -
V gene: TRBV5-1
J gene: TRBJ2-5
D gene: TRBD2
CDR3 DNA: TGCGCCAGCAGTTGCGGTTCCGGGACTAGCGGGGGGGAGTTGATGGAGACCCAGTACTTC
CDR3 protein: CASSCGSGTSGGELMETQYF

clone size: -
V gene: TRBV18
J gene: TRBJ2-3
D gene: TRBD2
CDR3 DNA: TGTGCCAGCTCACCAAGTGGGGGACTAGCGGGAGAGACGCAGTATTTT
CDR3 protein: CASSPSGGLAGETQYF

clone size: -
V gene: TRBV12-5
J gene: TRBJ1-2
D gene: -
CDR3 DNA: TGTGCTAGTGGTCTCCCAAGGACAGATGGCTACACCTTC
CDR3 protein: CASGLPRTDGYTF

clone size: -
V gene: TRBV21-1
J gene: TRBJ1-6
D gene: -
CDR3 DNA: TGTGCCAGCAGCTTCCGAGGGACAGGGGCGGGTTCACCCCTCCACTTT
CDR3 protein: CASSFRGTGAGSPLHF

clone size: -
V gene: TRBV6-5
J gene: TRBJ1-2
D gene: TRBD1
CDR3 DNA: TGTGCCAGCAGTGGACAGGGGCTTAACTATGGCTACACCTTC
CDR3 protein: CASSGQGLNYGYTF

clone size: -
V gene: TRBV2
J gene: TRBJ2-7
D gene: TRBD1
CDR3 DNA: TGTGCCAGCAGTTCCCCGGGACAGAGCTACGAGCAGTACTTC
CDR3 protein: CASSSPGQSYEQYF

clone size: -
V gene: TRBV12-5
J gene: TRBJ2-7
D gene: -
CDR3 DNA: TGTGCTAGTGGTTTCGCCTCTCTAGCTCAACCGGGCTACGAGCAGTACTTC
CDR3 protein: CASGFASLAQPGYEQYF

clone size: -
V gene: TRBV9
J gene: TRBJ1-1
D gene: -
CDR3 DNA: TGTGCCAGCAGCGTGGGCGTAATGAACACTGAAGCTTTCTTT
CDR3 protein: CASSVGVMNTEAFF

clone size: -
V gene: TRBV15
J gene: TRBJ1-5
D gene: -
CDR3 DNA: TGTGCCACCAGCAGATCCAGGGTAAGTTTGCGGCCCCAGCATTTT
CDR3 protein: CATSRSRVSLRPQHF

clone size: once
V gene: TRBV9
J gene: TRBJ2-3
D gene: TRBD1
CDR3 DNA: TGTGCCAGCAGCGTAACACAGGGGCTCAAGTATTTT
CDR3 protein: CASSVTQGLKYF

clone size: once
V gene: TRBV19
J gene: TRBJ1-2
D gene: -
CDR3 DNA: TGTGCCAGTACCCCAACACCTGGAGGCCCGGGACATTTTAACTATGGCTACACCTTC
CDR3 protein: CASTPTPGGPGHFNYGYTF

clone size: once
V gene: TRBV11-3
J gene: TRBJ2-3
D gene: TRBD2
CDR3 DNA: TGTGCCAGCAGCTTAGAGAGCGGGGGCACCACAGATACGCAGTATTTT
CDR3 protein: CASSLESGGTTDTQYF

clone size: -
V gene: TRBV19
J gene: TRBJ1-6
D gene: -
CDR3 DNA: TGTGCCAGTAGTATCCTTGCGGAGAATAATTCACCCCTCCACTTT
CDR3 protein: CASSILAENNSPLHF

clone size: -
V gene: TRBV5-6
J gene: TRBJ1-1
D gene: -
CDR3 DNA: TGTGCCAGCAGCGCCCCCCCAGGGGCGAACACTGAAGCTTTCTTT
CDR3 protein: CASSAPPGANTEAFF

clone size: -
V gene: TRBV9
J gene: TRBJ1-6
D gene: TRBD1
CDR3 DNA: TGTGCCAGCAGCCTAGAGGACAGGGCCGCCGATTCAAATTCACCCCTCCACTTT
CDR3 protein: CASSLEDRAADSNSPLHF

clone size: -
V gene: TRBV13
J gene: TRBJ1-1
D gene: TRBD1
CDR3 DNA: TGTGCCAGCAGCTTACCCCGGGACAGGGAGGGCACTGAAGCTTTCTTT
CDR3 protein: CASSLPRDREGTEAFF

clone size: once
V gene: TRBV5-4
J gene: TRBJ1-2
D gene: -
CDR3 DNA: TGTGCCAGCAGCTTGTTCGGTCCAAACTATGGCTACACCTTC
CDR3 protein: CASSLFGPNYGYTF

clone size: -
V gene: TRBV6-5
J gene: TRBJ2-2
D gene: -
CDR3 DNA: TGTGCCAGCAGCCCTACCGAACTAAACACCGGGGAGCTGTTTTTT
CDR3 protein: CASSPTELNTGELFF

clone size: -
V gene: TRBV7-9
J gene: TRBJ2-5
D gene: -
CDR3 DNA: TGTGCCAGCAGCCTAACGCCCGGTGTTGGGCAGGGGTACCAAGAGACCCAGTACTTC
CDR3 protein: CASSLTPGVGQGYQETQYF

clone size: -
V gene: TRBV29-1
J gene: TRBJ2-1
D gene: -
CDR3 DNA: TGCAGCGTTGTGGGCACTGGCGCCAATGAGCAGTTCTTC
CDR3 protein: CSVVGTGANEQFF